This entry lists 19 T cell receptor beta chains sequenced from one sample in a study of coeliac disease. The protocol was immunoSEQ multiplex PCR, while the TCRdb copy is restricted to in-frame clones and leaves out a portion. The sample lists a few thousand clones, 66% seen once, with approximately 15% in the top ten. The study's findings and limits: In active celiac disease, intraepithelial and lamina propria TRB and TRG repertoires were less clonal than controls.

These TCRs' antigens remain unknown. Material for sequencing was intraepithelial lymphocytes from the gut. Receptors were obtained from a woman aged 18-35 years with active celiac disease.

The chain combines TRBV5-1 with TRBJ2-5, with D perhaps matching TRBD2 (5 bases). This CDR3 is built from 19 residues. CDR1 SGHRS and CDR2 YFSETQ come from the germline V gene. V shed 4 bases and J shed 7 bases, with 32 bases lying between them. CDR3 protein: CASSLNVHGVQDPRGTQYF. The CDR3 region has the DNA TGCGCCAGCAGCCTGAACGTCCACGGAGTACAAGACCCTCGGGGGACCCAGTACTTC.

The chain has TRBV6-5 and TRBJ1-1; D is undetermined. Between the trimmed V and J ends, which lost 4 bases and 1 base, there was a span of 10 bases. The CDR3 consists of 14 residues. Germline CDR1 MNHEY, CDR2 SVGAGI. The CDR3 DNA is TGTGCCAGCAGTTCCCCGCGGGGGAACACTGAAGCTTTCTTT. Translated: CASSSPRGNTEAFF.

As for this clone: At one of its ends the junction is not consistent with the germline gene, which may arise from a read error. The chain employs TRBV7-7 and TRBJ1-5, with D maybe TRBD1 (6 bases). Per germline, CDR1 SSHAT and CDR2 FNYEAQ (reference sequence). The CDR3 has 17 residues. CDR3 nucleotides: TGTGCTAGCAGCTCGCTAGCAGGGGACGAGGGCAATCAGCCCCAGCATTTT. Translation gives CASSSLAGDEGNQPQHF.

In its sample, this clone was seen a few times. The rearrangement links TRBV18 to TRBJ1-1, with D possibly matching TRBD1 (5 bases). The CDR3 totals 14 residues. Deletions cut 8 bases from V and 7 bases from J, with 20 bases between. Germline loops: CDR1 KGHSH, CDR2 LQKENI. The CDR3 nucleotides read TGTGCCAGCCTCAGATTAGGGGACTCCCATGAAGCTTTCTTT. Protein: CASLRLGDSHEAFF.

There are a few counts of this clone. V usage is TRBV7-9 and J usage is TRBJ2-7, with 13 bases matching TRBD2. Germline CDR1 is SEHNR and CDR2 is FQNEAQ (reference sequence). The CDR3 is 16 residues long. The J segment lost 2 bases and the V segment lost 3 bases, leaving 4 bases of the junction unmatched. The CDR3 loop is CASSLVTSGGAYEQYF. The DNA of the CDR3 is TGTGCCAGCAGCTTGGTTACTAGCGGGGGGGCCTACGAGCAGTACTTC.

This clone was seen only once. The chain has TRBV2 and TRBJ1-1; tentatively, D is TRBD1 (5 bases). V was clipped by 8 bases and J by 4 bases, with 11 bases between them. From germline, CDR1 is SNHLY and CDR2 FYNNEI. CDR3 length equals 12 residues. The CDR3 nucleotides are TGTGCCAGCGGCAGGGCTAGCACTGAAGCTTTCTTT. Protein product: CASGRASTEAFF.

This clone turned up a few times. In DNA, the CDR3 is TGCGCCAGCAGCTTGGGACTAGCGGGGGTTCTGGGGTTCTTC. Translation gives CASSLGLAGVLGFF. The chain is built from TRBV5-1 and TRBJ2-1; 12 bases align to TRBD2. Germline CDR1 is SGHRS and CDR2 is YFSETQ. V shed 0 bases and J 15 bases; nucleotides not matched to a gene: 7. The CDR3 spans 14 residues.

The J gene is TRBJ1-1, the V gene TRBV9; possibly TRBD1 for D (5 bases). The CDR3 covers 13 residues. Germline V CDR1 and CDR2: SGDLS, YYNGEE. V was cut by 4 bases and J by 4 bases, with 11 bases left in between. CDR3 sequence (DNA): TGTGCCAGCAGCTCCGGGACTAGCACTGAAGCTTTCTTT. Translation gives CASSSGTSTEAFF.

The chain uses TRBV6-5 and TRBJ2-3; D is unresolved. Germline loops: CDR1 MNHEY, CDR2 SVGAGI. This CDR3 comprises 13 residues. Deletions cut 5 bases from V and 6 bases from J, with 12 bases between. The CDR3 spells CASSTNSWDTQYF. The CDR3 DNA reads TGTGCCAGCAGTACCAACTCATGGGATACGCAGTATTTT.

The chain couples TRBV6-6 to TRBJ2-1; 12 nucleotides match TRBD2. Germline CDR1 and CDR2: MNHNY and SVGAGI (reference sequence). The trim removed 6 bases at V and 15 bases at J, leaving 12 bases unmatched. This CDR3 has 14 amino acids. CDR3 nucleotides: TGTGCCAGCAGCCAACCTAGCGGGGGGGCCCGGCGGTTCTTC. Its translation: CASSQPSGGARRFF.

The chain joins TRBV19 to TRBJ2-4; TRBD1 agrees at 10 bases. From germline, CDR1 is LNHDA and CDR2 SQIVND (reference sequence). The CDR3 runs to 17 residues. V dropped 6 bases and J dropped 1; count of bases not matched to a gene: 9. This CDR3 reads CASRQPGQGWAKNIQYF. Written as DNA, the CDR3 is TGTGCCAGTAGGCAGCCGGGACAGGGGTGGGCCAAAAACATTCAGTACTTC.

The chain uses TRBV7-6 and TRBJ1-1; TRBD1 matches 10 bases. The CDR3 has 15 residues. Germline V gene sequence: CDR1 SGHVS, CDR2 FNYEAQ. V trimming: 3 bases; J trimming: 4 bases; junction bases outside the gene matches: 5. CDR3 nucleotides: TGTGCCAGCAGCTTGCCACGACAGGGGGCCACTGAAGCTTTCTTT. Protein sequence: CASSLPRQGATEAFF.

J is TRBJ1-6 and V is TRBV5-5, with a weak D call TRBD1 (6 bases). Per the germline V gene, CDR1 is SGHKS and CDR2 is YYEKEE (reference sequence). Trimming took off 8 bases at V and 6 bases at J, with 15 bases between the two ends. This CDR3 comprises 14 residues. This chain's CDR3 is CARGDKPGNSPLHF. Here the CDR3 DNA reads TGTGCCAGAGGGGACAAGCCTGGTAATTCACCCCTCCACTTT.

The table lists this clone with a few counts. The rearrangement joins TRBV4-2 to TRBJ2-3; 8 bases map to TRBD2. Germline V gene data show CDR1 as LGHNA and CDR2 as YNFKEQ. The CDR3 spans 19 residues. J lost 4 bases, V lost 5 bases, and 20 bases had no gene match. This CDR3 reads CASSVRGGVSYTVPDTQYF. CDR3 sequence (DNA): TGTGCCAGCAGCGTCCGGGGGGGGGTGTCCTATACCGTCCCAGATACGCAGTATTTT.

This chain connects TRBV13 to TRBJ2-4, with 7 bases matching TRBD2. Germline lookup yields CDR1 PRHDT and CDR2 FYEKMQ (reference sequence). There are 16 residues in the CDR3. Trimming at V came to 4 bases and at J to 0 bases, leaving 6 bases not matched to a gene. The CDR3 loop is CASSSLADLAKNIQYF. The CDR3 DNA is TGTGCCAGCAGCTCGCTAGCGGACCTAGCCAAAAACATTCAGTACTTC.

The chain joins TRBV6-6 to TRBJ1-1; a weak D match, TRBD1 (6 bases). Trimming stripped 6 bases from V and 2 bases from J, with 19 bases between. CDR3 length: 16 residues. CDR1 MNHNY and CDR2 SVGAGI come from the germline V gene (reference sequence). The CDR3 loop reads CASRPNEGDANTEAFF. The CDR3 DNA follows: TGTGCCAGCAGACCCAATGAGGGGGACGCAAACACTGAAGCTTTCTTT.

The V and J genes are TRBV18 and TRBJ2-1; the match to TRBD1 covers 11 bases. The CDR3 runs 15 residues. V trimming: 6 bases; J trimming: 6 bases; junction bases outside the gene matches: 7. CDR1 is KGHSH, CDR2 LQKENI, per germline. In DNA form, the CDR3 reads TGTGCCAGCTCCCCAGAGGACAGGGGGCCCAATGAGCAGTTCTTC. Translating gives CASSPEDRGPNEQFF.

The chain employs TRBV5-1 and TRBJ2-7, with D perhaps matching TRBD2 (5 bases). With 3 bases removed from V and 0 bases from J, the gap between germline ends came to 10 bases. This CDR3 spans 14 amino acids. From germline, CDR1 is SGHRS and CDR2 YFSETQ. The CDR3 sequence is CASSSGEGSYEQYF. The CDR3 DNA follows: TGCGCCAGCAGCTCCGGGGAAGGCTCCTACGAGCAGTACTTC.

CDR3 nucleotide sequence: TGTGCCAGCAGTGAAGCCCAGAACCAAGAGACCCAGTACTTC. Translated: CASSEAQNQETQYF. The V call is TRBV2, the J call TRBJ2-5; no definite D call. Germline-derived CDR1 and CDR2 are SNHLY and FYNNEI. Trimming stripped 0 bases from V and 0 bases from J, with 5 bases between. The CDR3 is made up of 14 amino acids.